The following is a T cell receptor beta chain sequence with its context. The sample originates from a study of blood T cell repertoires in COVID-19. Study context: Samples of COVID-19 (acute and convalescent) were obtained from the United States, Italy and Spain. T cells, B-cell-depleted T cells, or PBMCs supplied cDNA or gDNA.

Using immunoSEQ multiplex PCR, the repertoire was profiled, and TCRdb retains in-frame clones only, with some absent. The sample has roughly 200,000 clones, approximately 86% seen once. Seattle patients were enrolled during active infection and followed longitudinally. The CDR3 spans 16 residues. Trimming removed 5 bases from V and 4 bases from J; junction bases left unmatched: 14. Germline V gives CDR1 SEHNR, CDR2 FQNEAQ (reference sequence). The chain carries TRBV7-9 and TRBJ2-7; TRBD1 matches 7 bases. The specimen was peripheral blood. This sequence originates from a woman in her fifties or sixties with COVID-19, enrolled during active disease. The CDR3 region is CASSSPGQTTPYEQYF. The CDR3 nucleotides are TGTGCCAGCAGCAGCCCGGGACAGACAACACCTTACGAGCAGTACTTC.